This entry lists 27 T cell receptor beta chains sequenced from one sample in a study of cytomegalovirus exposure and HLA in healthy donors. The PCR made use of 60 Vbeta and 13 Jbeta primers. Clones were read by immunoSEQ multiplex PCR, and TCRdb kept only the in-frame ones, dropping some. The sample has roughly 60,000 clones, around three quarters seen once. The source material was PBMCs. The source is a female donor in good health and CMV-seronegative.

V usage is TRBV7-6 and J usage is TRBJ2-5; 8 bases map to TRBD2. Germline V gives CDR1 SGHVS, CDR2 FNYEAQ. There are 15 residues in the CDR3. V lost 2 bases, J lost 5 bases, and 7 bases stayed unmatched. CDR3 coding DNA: TGTGCCAGCAGCTTACCGGGAGGGGGGGTGGAGACCCAGTACTTC. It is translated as CASSLPGGGVETQYF.

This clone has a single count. The CDR3 is CASSLGKQGASNQPQHF. CDR3 bases: TGTGCCAGCAGCTTGGGAAAACAGGGGGCTAGCAATCAGCCCCAGCATTTT. The chain joins TRBV11-2 to TRBJ1-5; TRBD1 matches at 9 bases. CDR1 and CDR2 (germline): SGHAT, FQNNGV. CDR3 length equals 17 residues. The V gene end was trimmed by 3 bases and the J gene end by 0 bases; junction bases not matched to a gene: 6.

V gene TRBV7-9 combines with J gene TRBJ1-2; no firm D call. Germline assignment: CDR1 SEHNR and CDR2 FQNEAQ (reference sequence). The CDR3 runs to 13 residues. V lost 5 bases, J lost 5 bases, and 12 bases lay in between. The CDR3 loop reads CASSPPAGYGYTF. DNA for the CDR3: TGTGCCAGCAGCCCCCCAGCCGGGTATGGCTACACCTTC.

The CDR3 protein is CASSPNRQTPRVSIYF. In DNA form, the CDR3 reads TGTGCCAGCAGCCCAAACCGACAGACCCCTAGGGTTTCCATATATTTT. The chain uses TRBV5-6 and TRBJ1-3, with D perhaps TRBD1 (5 bases). V was shortened by 4 bases and J by 11 bases, with 25 bases between the two germline ends. The CDR3 is 16 residues long. The germline gives CDR1 SGHDT, CDR2 YYEEEE.

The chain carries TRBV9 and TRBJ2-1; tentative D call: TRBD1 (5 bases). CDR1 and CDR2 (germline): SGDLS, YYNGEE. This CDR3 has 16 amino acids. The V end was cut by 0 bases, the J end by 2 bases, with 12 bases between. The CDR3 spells CASSVAPAQAYNEQFF. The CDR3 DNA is TGTGCCAGCAGCGTAGCTCCAGCACAGGCCTACAATGAGCAGTTCTTC.

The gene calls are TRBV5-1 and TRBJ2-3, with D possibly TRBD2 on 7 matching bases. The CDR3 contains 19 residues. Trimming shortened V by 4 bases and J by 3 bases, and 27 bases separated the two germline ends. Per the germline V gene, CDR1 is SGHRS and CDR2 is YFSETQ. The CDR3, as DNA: TGCGCCAGCAGCCAAAAGGGTATGGGGGGGGCACTTCATACAGATACGCAGTATTTT. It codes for CASSQKGMGGALHTDTQYF.

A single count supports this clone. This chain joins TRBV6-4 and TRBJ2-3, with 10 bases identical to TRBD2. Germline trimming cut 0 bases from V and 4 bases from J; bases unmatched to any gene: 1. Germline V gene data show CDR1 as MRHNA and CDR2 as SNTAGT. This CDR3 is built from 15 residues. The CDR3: CASSDSSGGPDTQYF. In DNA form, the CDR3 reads TGTGCCAGCAGTGACTCTAGCGGGGGGCCAGATACGCAGTATTTT.

The chain's CDR3 is CASSEASRLNTEAFF. CDR3 DNA: TGTGCCAGCAGTGAAGCAAGCCGGTTGAACACTGAAGCTTTCTTT. The chain uses TRBV6-1 and TRBJ1-1; D remains ambiguous. CDR1 and CDR2 (germline): MNHNS, SASEGT. V lost 0 bases and J lost 0, with 8 bases in between. CDR3 length: 15 residues.

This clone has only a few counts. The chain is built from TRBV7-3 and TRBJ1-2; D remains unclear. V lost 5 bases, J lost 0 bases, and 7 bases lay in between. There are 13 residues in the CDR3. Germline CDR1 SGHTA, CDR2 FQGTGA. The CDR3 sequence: CASSDNTNYGYTF. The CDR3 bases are TGTGCCAGCAGCGACAATACTAACTATGGCTACACCTTC. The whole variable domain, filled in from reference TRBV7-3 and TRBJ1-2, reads GAGVSQTPSNKVTEKGKYVELRCDPISGHTALYWYRQSLGQGPEFLIYFQGTGAADDSGLPNDRFFAVRPEGSVSTLKIQRTERGDSAVYLCASSDNTNYGYTFGSGTRLTVV.

CDR3 sequence (DNA): TGTGCCAGCTCACCACCGGCGGGACGAAACGAGCAGTACTTC. This sequence encodes CASSPPAGRNEQYF. The rearrangement uses TRBV18 and TRBJ2-7; maybe TRBD2 (6 bases). V lost 0 bases to trimming and J lost 5 bases, with 11 bases between them. Per the germline V gene, CDR1 is KGHSH and CDR2 is LQKENI. This CDR3 region has 14 residues.

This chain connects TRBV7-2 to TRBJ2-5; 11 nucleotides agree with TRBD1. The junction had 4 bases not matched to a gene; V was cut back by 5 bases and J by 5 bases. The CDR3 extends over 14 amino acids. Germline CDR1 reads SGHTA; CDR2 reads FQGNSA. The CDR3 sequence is CASSRDRGWETQYF. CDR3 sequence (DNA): TGTGCCAGCAGCCGGGACAGGGGGTGGGAGACCCAGTACTTC.

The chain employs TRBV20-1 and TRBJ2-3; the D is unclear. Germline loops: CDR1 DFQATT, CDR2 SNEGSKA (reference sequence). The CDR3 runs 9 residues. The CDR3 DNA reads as TGCGCTACCCATAATACGCAGTATTTT. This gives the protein CATHNTQYF.

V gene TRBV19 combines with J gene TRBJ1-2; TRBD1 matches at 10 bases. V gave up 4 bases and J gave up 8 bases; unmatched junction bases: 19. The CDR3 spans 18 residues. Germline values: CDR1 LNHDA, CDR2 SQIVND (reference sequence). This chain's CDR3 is CASSTTGTGEAGRLGYTF. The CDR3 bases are TGTGCCAGTAGTACGACCGGGACAGGGGAAGCCGGGCGTTTGGGCTACACCTTC.

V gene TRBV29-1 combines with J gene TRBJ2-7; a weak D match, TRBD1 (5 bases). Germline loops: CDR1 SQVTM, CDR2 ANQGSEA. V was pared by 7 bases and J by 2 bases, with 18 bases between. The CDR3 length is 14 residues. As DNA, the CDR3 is TGCAGCGCGACCCCCAAGGGGTCTACCTACGAGCAGTACTTC. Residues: CSATPKGSTYEQYF.

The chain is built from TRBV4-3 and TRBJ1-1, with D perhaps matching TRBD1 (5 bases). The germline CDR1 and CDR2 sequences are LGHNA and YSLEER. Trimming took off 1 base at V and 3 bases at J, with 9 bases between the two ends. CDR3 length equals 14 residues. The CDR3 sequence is CASSQAVRDTEAFF. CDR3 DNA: TGCGCCAGCAGCCAAGCTGTCAGGGACACTGAAGCTTTCTTT.

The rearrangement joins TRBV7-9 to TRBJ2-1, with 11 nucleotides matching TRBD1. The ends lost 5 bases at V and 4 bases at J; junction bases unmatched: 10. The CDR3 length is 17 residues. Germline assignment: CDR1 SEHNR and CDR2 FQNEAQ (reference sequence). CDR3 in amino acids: CASSTTRDRGWYNEQFF. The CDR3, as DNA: TGTGCCAGCAGCACAACCCGGGACAGGGGGTGGTACAATGAGCAGTTCTTC.

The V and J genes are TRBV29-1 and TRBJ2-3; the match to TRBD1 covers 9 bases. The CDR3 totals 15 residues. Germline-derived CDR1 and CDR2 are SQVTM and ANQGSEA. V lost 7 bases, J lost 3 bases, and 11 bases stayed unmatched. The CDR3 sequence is CSARPGTGRTDTQYF. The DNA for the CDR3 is TGCAGCGCTCGTCCCGGGACAGGGAGGACAGATACGCAGTATTTT.

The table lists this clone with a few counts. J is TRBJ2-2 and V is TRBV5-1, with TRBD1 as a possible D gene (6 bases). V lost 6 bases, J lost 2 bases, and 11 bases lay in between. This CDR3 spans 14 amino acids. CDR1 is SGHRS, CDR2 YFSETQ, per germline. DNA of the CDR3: TGCGCCAGCACTGACAGGCCCAACACCGGGGAGCTGTTTTTT. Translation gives CASTDRPNTGELFF.

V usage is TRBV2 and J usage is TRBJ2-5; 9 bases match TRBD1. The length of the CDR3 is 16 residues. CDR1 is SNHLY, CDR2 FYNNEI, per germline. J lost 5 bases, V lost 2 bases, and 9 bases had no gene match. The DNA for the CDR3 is TGTGCCAGCAGTGAACCCCTAACAGGGGGCCTCGAGACCCAGTACTTC. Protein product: CASSEPLTGGLETQYF.

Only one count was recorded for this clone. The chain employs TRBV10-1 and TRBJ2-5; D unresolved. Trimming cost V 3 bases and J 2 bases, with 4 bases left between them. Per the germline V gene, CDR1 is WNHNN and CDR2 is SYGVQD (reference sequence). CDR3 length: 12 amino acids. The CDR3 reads CASSDLQETQYF. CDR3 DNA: TGCGCCAGCAGTGACCTTCAAGAGACCCAGTACTTC.

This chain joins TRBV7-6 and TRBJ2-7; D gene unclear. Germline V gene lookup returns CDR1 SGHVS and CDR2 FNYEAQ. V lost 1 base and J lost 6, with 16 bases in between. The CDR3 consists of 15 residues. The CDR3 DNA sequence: TGTGCCAGCAGCTTAGGCCTTCCCCCAGTAATCGAGCAGTACTTC. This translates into CASSLGLPPVIEQYF. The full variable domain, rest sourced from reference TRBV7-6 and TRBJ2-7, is GAGVSQSPRYKVTKRGQDVALRCDPISGHVSLYWYRQALGQGPEFLTYFNYEAQQDKSGLPNDRFSAERPEGSISTLTIQRTEQRDSAMYRCASSLGLPPVIEQYFGPGTRLTVT.

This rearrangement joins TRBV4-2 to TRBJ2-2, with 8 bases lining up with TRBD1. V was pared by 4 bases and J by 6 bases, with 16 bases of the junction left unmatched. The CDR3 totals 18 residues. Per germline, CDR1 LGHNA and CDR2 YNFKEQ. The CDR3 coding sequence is TGTGCCAGCAGCCGAAACCAACGACAGGGGATAGTCTCCGGGGAGCTGTTTTTT. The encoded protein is CASSRNQRQGIVSGELFF.

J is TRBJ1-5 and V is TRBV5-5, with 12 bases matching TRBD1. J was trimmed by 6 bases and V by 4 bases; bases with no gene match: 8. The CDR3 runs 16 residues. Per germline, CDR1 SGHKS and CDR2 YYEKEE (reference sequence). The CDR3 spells CASSPSGTGGLQPQHF. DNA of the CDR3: TGTGCCAGCAGCCCTAGTGGGACAGGGGGCCTTCAGCCCCAGCATTTT.

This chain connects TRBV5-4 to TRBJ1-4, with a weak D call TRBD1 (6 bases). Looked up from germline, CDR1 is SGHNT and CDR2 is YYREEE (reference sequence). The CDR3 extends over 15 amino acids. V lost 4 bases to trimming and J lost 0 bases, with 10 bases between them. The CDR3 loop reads CASSQKGATNEKLFF. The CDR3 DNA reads TGTGCCAGCAGCCAAAAGGGGGCAACTAATGAAAAACTGTTTTTT.

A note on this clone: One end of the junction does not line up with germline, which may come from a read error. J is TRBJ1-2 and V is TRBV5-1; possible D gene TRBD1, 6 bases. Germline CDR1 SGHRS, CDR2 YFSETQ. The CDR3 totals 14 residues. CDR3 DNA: TGCGCCAGCAGTCACAGGGACGGTAACTATGGCTACCCCTTC. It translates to CASSHRDGNYGYPF.

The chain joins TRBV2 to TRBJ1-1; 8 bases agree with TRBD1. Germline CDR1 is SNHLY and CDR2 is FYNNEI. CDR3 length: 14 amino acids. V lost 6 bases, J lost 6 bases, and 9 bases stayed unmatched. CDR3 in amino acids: CASRRQGTPSEAFF. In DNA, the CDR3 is TGTGCCAGCAGACGACAGGGGACCCCTTCTGAAGCTTTCTTT.

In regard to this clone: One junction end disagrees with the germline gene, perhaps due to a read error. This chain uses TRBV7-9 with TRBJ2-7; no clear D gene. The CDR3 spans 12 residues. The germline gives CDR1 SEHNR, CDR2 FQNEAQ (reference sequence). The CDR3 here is CSSSRKEYEQYF. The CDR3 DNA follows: TGTTCCAGCAGCCGAAAAGAGTACGAGCAGTACTTC.